These 28 T cell receptor beta chains were sequenced from one sample in a study of T cell clonotyping in hematopoietic cell transplantation. This table comes from immunoSEQ multiplex PCR, and its TCRdb copy is limited to in-frame clones, with some not included. Of more than 12,000 clones listed, 80% to 90% are singletons. Material: PBMCs, obtained 100 days after allogeneic stem cell transplant. These receptors were taken from a male patient between 45 and 60 years old who had an allogeneic stem cell transplant from an unrelated donor, so T cells may come from the graft donor. Some clones in this sample may be carry-over from other donors' samples.

The chain recombines TRBV7-6 with TRBJ2-7; D gene uncertain. CDR1 SGHVS and CDR2 FNYEAQ come from the germline V gene. The CDR3 loop spans 12 amino acids. The V end was cut by 5 bases, the J end by 2 bases, with 7 bases between. CDR3 bases: TGTGCCAGCAGCCCCCAGACCTACGAGCAGTACTTC. This sequence encodes CASSPQTYEQYF.

The CDR3 spells CASSLGSHEWPYEQYF. In nucleotides, the CDR3 is TGTGCCAGCAGCTTAGGCAGTCACGAATGGCCCTACGAGCAGTACTTC. The V gene is TRBV13, the J gene TRBJ2-7, with D uncertain. The germline V and J ends were trimmed by 0 bases and 2 bases, with 14 bases remaining between them. This CDR3 region has 16 residues. Per the germline V gene, CDR1 is PRHDT and CDR2 is FYEKMQ (reference sequence).

This clone was counted a few times. The chain combines TRBV5-1 with TRBJ1-1, with D possibly matching TRBD1 (5 bases). Germline V gene lookup returns CDR1 SGHRS and CDR2 YFSETQ. The CDR3 runs 11 residues. V lost 0 bases and J lost 11, with 8 bases in between. CDR3 loop: CASSLAGTAFF. CDR3 sequence (DNA): TGCGCCAGCAGCTTGGCCGGGACGGCTTTCTTT.

The J gene is TRBJ2-5, the V gene TRBV29-1; tentatively, D is TRBD2 (5 bases). This CDR3 spans 11 amino acids. Trimming took 6 bases from V and 5 from J, leaving 10 bases between them. Germline V gene data show CDR1 as SQVTM and CDR2 as ANQGSEA. The CDR3 region is CSVGADETQYF. The CDR3 nucleotides are TGCAGCGTAGGAGCGGACGAGACCCAGTACTTC.

The chain uses TRBV7-9 and TRBJ1-5; D ambiguous. Trimming shortened V by 5 bases and J by 3 bases, and 5 bases separated the two germline ends. The length of the CDR3 is 12 residues. Germline values: CDR1 SEHNR, CDR2 FQNEAQ (reference sequence). In DNA, the CDR3 is TGTGCCAGCAGCCTAGACAATCAGCCCCAGCATTTT. Its protein product is CASSLDNQPQHF.

The rearrangement links TRBV6-5 to TRBJ1-2; D unresolved. The CDR3 loop spans 14 amino acids. The germline V and J ends were trimmed by 5 bases and 4 bases, with 14 bases remaining between them. CDR1 and CDR2 from the germline V gene are MNHEY and SVGAGI. The CDR3, as DNA: TGTGCCAGCAGTCTGCGTGAGGGCAGCTATGGCTACACCTTC. Translating it yields CASSLREGSYGYTF.

J is TRBJ2-3 and V is TRBV7-2, with D hard to call. The germline V gene encodes CDR1 SGHTA and CDR2 FQGNSA. The V end was cut by 5 bases, the J end by 1 base, with 10 bases between. The CDR3 has 14 amino acids. This CDR3 reads CASSRLGRTDTQYF. CDR3 DNA: TGTGCCAGCAGCCGTCTCGGCCGCACAGATACGCAGTATTTT.

The rearrangement uses TRBV6-5 and TRBJ1-2; the match to TRBD1 covers 8 bases. CDR1 MNHEY and CDR2 SVGAGI come from the germline V gene. The CDR3 length is 15 residues. J was trimmed by 8 bases and V by 5 bases; bases with no gene match: 13. For the CDR3, the DNA is TGTGCCAGCAGTCCTGGTCCAGGGGGCGTTCGGGGCTACACCTTC. Amino acids: CASSPGPGGVRGYTF.

This chain connects TRBV2 to TRBJ1-2, with 8 bases identical to TRBD1. With V trimmed by 1 base and J by 8 bases, 6 bases remained unmatched. CDR3 length: 14 residues. Per the germline V gene, CDR1 is SNHLY and CDR2 is FYNNEI. CDR3 region: CASSEETGAGGYTF. The CDR3 DNA reads as TGTGCCAGCAGTGAAGAGACAGGGGCCGGAGGCTACACCTTC.

The V and J genes are TRBV18 and TRBJ1-2, with 9 positions matching TRBD1. The CDR3 extends over 15 amino acids. The germline gives CDR1 KGHSH, CDR2 LQKENI. V was pared by 3 bases and J by 4 bases, with 6 bases of the junction left unmatched. The CDR3 DNA is TGTGCCAGCTCACCCCAGACAGGGGGAAGCTATGGCTACACCTTC. Protein product: CASSPQTGGSYGYTF.

The V and J genes are TRBV10-3 and TRBJ2-1; D remains ambiguous. V lost 0 bases and J lost 6, with 6 bases in between. The CDR3 spans 13 residues. Germline V CDR1 and CDR2: ENHRY, SYGVKD. DNA for the CDR3: TGTGCCATCAGTGAGTCGGGCGCCAATGAGCAGTTCTTC. It codes for CAISESGANEQFF.

The sample holds a few counts of this clone. The chain uses TRBV19 and TRBJ1-5; D is uncertain. The CDR3 runs 13 residues. The V and J ends lost 3 bases and 7 bases respectively, with 10 bases between them. The germline CDR1 and CDR2 sequences are LNHDA and SQIVND (reference sequence). Here the CDR3 DNA reads TGTGCCAGTAGTATCGGGTTCGGCCAGCCCCAGCATTTT. This codes for CASSIGFGQPQHF.

The table lists this clone with a few counts. The chain combines TRBV29-1 with TRBJ1-4; no clear D gene. Trimming pared 4 bases from V and 5 bases from J, leaving 8 bases between. This CDR3 is built from 12 residues. The germline CDR1 and CDR2 sequences are SQVTM and ANQGSEA. The CDR3 bases are TGCAGCGTTGTCGGGTCCAATGAAAAACTGTTTTTT. Amino acid sequence: CSVVGSNEKLFF.

The chain joins TRBV30 to TRBJ1-6; D is uncertain. Germline CDR1 reads GTSNPN; CDR2 reads SVGIG (reference sequence). Deletions cut 5 bases from V and 4 bases from J, with 3 bases between. The CDR3 has 11 residues. In DNA, the CDR3 is TGTGCCTGGGGATATAATTCACCCCTCCACTTT. This gives the protein CAWGYNSPLHF.

The V gene is TRBV9, the J gene TRBJ1-6, with D tentatively TRBD1 (5 bases). The germline V gene encodes CDR1 SGDLS and CDR2 YYNGEE. V gave up 3 bases and J gave up 15 bases, with 16 bases separating them. The CDR3 has 13 amino acids. CDR3 nucleotide sequence: TGTGCCAGCAGCGGAGGGACCGAAGATTACCTCCACTTT. Encoded protein: CASSGGTEDYLHF.

The V gene is TRBV6-1, the J gene TRBJ1-4, with D hard to call. The V gene lost 4 bases and the J gene lost 8 bases, with 14 bases spanning the gap. CDR1 is MNHNS, CDR2 SASEGT, per germline. The CDR3 is 14 residues long. CDR3 amino acids: CASSAAASEEKLFF. CDR3 coding DNA: TGTGCCAGCAGTGCGGCCGCTAGCGAGGAAAAACTGTTTTTT.

The chain recombines TRBV5-1 with TRBJ1-4; 7 nucleotides match TRBD1. This CDR3 region has 18 residues. Per germline, CDR1 SGHRS and CDR2 YFSETQ. V was clipped by 2 bases and J by 0 bases; unmatched bases: 10. CDR3 sequence reads: CASSFGYRGSATNEKLFF. CDR3 nucleotide sequence: TGCGCCAGCAGCTTCGGTTACAGGGGTTCGGCAACTAATGAAAAACTGTTTTTT. The full variable domain, with the rest looked up from reference TRBV5-1 and TRBJ1-4, is KAGVTQTPRYLIKTRGQQVTLSCSPISGHRSVSWYQQTPGQGLQFLFEYFSETQRNKGNFPGRFSGRQFSNSRSEMNVSTLELGDSALYLCASSFGYRGSATNEKLFFGSGTQLSVL.

In nucleotides, the CDR3 is TGTGCCTGGGCGGGAGCGGGGGAGCAGTACTTC. Protein product: CAWAGAGEQYF. J is TRBJ2-7 and V is TRBV30; 7 bases agree with TRBD2. In germline, CDR1 is GTSNPN, CDR2 SVGIG (reference sequence). The CDR3 is 11 amino acids. Unmatched junction bases numbered 5, after V lost 5 bases and J lost 7 bases.

The chain joins TRBV6-1 to TRBJ1-5, with D perhaps matching TRBD1 (5 bases). The CDR3 is made up of 13 amino acids. CDR1 MNHNS and CDR2 SASEGT come from the germline V gene. Trimming pared 5 bases from V and 4 bases from J, leaving 9 bases between. The CDR3 DNA reads as TGTGCCAGCAGTAATAGGGGAAATCAGCCCCAGCATTTT. It encodes CASSNRGNQPQHF.

This chain joins TRBV28 and TRBJ1-3; 11 bases are a match to TRBD1. The CDR3 length is 18 residues. V gave up 0 bases and J gave up 4 bases; unmatched junction bases: 8. Germline V gives CDR1 MDHEN, CDR2 SYDVKM. Written as DNA, the CDR3 is TGTGCCAGCAGTTTATGGGACAGGGGGCTTCTAAGAGGAAACACCATATATTTT. Residues: CASSLWDRGLLRGNTIYF.

V and J are TRBV5-1 and TRBJ1-2, with D possibly matching TRBD1 (5 bases). Deletions cut 2 bases from V and 6 bases from J, with 14 bases between. Germline V gives CDR1 SGHRS, CDR2 YFSETQ. This CDR3 is built from 14 residues. For the CDR3, the DNA is TGCGCCAGCAGCTTAGGCGTCAGGGAGAATGGCTACACCTTC. Its translation: CASSLGVRENGYTF.

In this sample, this clone turned up once. This chain connects TRBV6-5 to TRBJ2-1; TRBD2 aligns across 10 bases. After removal of 6 bases from V and 9 bases from J, the junction contained 11 bases not matched to a gene. This CDR3 has 15 residues. Germline V gene data show CDR1 as MNHEY and CDR2 as SVGAGI. The CDR3, as DNA: TGTGCCAGCAGCGCTTCTAGCGGGAGATTCGGTGAGCAGTTCTTC. It encodes CASSASSGRFGEQFF.

This clone has just one count. The chain combines TRBV7-2 with TRBJ1-2, with D possibly TRBD1 on 6 matching bases. V gave up 2 bases and J gave up 6 bases, with 13 bases separating them. The CDR3 has 14 residues. Germline V CDR1 and CDR2: SGHTA, FQGNSA. CDR3: CASSLFTQGHGYTF. The CDR3 nucleotides are TGTGCCAGCAGCTTATTTACTCAGGGGCATGGCTACACCTTC. Looking up the rest from reference TRBV7-2 and TRBJ1-2 gives the full variable domain: GAGVSQSPSNKVTEKGKDVELRCDPISGHTALYWYRQSLGQGLEFLIYFQGNSAPDKSGLPSDRFSAERTGGSVSTLTIQRTQQEDSAVYLCASSLFTQGHGYTFGSGTRLTVV.

The chain is built from TRBV6-6 and TRBJ1-6, with D uncertain. Trimming stripped 2 bases from V and 2 bases from J, with 4 bases between. This CDR3 has 14 residues. CDR1 and CDR2 from the germline V gene are MNHNY and SVGAGI (reference sequence). The CDR3 nucleotides read TGTGCCAGCAGTTACGGGACCTATAATTCACCCCTCCACTTT. It translates to CASSYGTYNSPLHF.

In its sample, this clone ranks as medium-sized. The chain carries TRBV5-8 and TRBJ2-5; D is unresolved. Germline loops: CDR1 SGHTS, CDR2 YDEGEE. Trimming took 0 bases from V and 2 from J, leaving 2 bases between them. The length of the CDR3 is 12 residues. CDR3 coding DNA: TGTGCCAGCAGCTTGGTTCAAGAGACCCAGTACTTC. Amino acid sequence: CASSLVQETQYF. The full variable domain, in which reference TRBV5-8 and TRBJ2-5 provide the parts outside the CDR3, is EAGVTQSPTHLIKTRGQQATLRCSPISGHTSVYWYQQALGLGLQFLLWYDEGEERNRGNFPPRFSGRQFPNYSSELNVNALELEDSALYLCASSLVQETQYFGPGTRLLVL.

CDR3 nucleotides: TGTGCCAGCAGTTTGGACAGGGCGCGTCTGGGCTATGGCTACACCTTC. Translated: CASSLDRARLGYGYTF. The V and J genes are TRBV2 and TRBJ1-2, with 8 positions matching TRBD1. In germline, CDR1 is SNHLY, CDR2 FYNNEI. This CDR3 comprises 16 residues. The trim removed 5 bases at V and 4 bases at J, leaving 12 bases unmatched.

The rearrangement joins TRBV29-1 to TRBJ2-5; TRBD1 is a possible D gene (7 bases). V lost 0 bases, J lost 2 bases, and 10 bases lay in between. Germline CDR1 is SQVTM and CDR2 is ANQGSEA. The CDR3 length is 14 residues. The CDR3 nucleotides are TGCAGCGTTGAAGATGCAGGGGGGCAAGAGACCCAGTACTTC. Translation gives CSVEDAGGQETQYF.

V gene TRBV19 combines with J gene TRBJ2-1, with 7 bases fitting TRBD2. Trimming cost V 6 bases and J 7 bases; bases outside gene matches: 9. This CDR3 contains 14 residues. Germline V gene sequence: CDR1 LNHDA, CDR2 SQIVND (reference sequence). As DNA, the CDR3 is TGTGCCAGTAGGCAGCGGGACGACGGGAATGAGCAGTTCTTC. This gives the protein CASRQRDDGNEQFF. Supplemented by reference TRBV19 and TRBJ2-1, the full variable domain reads DGGITQSPKYLFRKEGQNVTLSCEQNLNHDAMYWYRQDPGQGLRLIYYSQIVNDFQKGDIAEGYSVSREKKESFPLTVTSAQKNPTAFYLCASRQRDDGNEQFFGPGTRLTVL.